The present TCR beta chain was sequenced within a study of OX40 agonist ivuxolimab in advanced cancers. Patients were ineligible given autoimmune disease history or systemic immunosuppression. Repertoires were generated with immunoSEQ multiplex PCR, while TCRdb's copy carries only in-frame clones and drops some. Of tens of thousands of clones listed, 89% are singletons. General study points: At 0.1 to 3.0 mg/kg and by week 6, clonal expansion occurred in CD4+ and CD8+ blood T cells. Determination of antigen specificity was not performed for the expanded peripheral T cells. Mean expanded clone counts were higher in CD8+ than CD4+ T cells.

For this clone: Its antigen remains unknown.

V was trimmed by 0 bases and J by 0 bases, leaving 8 bases between them. The CDR3 loop spans 15 amino acids. The chain uses TRBV23-1 and TRBJ1-1; weak D call: TRBD1 (5 bases). TRBV23-1 is given ORF status, its function remaining uncertain. This material consisted of CD4+ or CD8+ T cells sorted from blood, taken in a trial of the OX40 agonist ivuxolimab. The clonotype was recovered from an adult with an advanced solid tumor such as melanoma, head and neck, liver or kidney cancer. CDR3 protein: CASSQSGHLNTEAFF. The CDR3 DNA reads as TGCGCCAGCAGTCAATCCGGACACTTGAACACTGAAGCTTTCTTT.